This TCR beta chain emerged from a study of CD8 T cell repertoires and HIV-1 epitope variants. Study overall: Cultures ran around nine days, with IL-2, IL-7 and IL-15 added on days 3 and 7.

To note about this clone: Its antigen is still unknown.

The CDR3 length is 14 residues. V was shortened by 0 bases and J by 2 bases, with 9 bases between the two germline ends. Germline lookup yields CDR1 SGHDT and CDR2 YYEEEE. Only in-frame clones appear in the TCRdb table, and some are missing; sequencing was by immunoSEQ multiplex PCR. Of 2,500 to 4,000 clones in the sample, 55% to 75% were seen once. The sample consisted of cultured CD8+ T cells derived from PBMCs. The sequence derives from a male donor with HIV. The V gene is TRBV5-6, the J gene TRBJ2-7; unclear D gene. CDR3 sequence (DNA): TGTGCCAGCAGCTTGGCCGGCAGCGCCTACGAGCAGTACTTC. This codes for CASSLAGSAYEQYF. Drawing the rest from reference TRBV5-6 and TRBJ2-7, the complete variable domain is DAGVTQSPTHLIKTRGQQVTLRCSPKSGHDTVSWYQQALGQGPQFIFQYYEEEERQRGNFPDRFSGHQFPNYSSELNVNALLLGDSALYLCASSLAGSAYEQYFGPGTRLTVT.